Listed here is a single T cell receptor beta chain. No antigen is known for it. All participating donors were Caucasian adults from Nashville, Tennessee. Assay used: immunoSEQ multiplex PCR; TCRdb lists only in-frame clones, some missing. The table records around 2,000,000 clones, 85% to 95% of them present only once. The data derive from a study of shared clonotypes between healthy human individuals. The wider study: The cohort had two women and three men, ages 18 to 49.

General study findings and limits: Generation probabilities were higher for clonotypes shared across all four sorted-subset donors than for unshared ones. Shared across four donors were 4% to 5% of the naive CD4 clonotypes.

Germline CDR1 reads SGHRS; CDR2 reads YFSETQ. J lost 6 bases, V lost 4 bases, and 10 bases had no gene match. This CDR3 spans 16 amino acids. Specimen: naive CD4+ T cells sorted from blood. As for subset: CD45RA+ positively selected. The rearrangement links TRBV5-1 to TRBJ2-3; TRBD2 matches 11 bases. The sequence derives from a man aged 18 to 30 in good health. CDR3 amino acids: CASSGGLTSGSDTQYF. CDR3 DNA sequence: TGCGCCAGCAGCGGCGGCCTTACTAGCGGGAGCGATACGCAGTATTTT.